This TCR beta chain originates from a study of tissue T cells after allogeneic stem cell transplantation. Time point described: mouse harvest day 7 after allogeneic transplant. Each mouse received 10^7 T-cell-depleted marrow cells plus 10^6 splenic CD5+ T cells by tail vein. From germline, CDR1 is NNHDY and CDR2 SYVADS. This CDR3 region has 12 residues. Trimming removed 7 bases from V and 4 bases from J, with 10 bases in between. Measured with immunoSEQ multiplex PCR; TCRdb has only the in-frame clones, and not every one. The sample carries more than 7,000 clones, 40% to 60% recorded once. Study-wide results and limits: Limitations included a small, clinically heterogeneous cohort and limited sampling depth.

This clone was detected only a few times. The antigen remains unidentified. The gene symbols are mouse symbols. The CDR3 goes on 1 residue after the read ends, and that part is filled in from the germline J gene. This TCR derives from a female BALB/c mouse given C57BL/6 T cells with graft-versus-host disease after an allogeneic hematopoietic cell transplant. The material sequenced was gut tissue. The chain joins TRBV13-3 to TRBJ2-3; perhaps D is TRBD1 or TRBD2 (6 bases each). Partial CDR3 DNA: TGTGCCAGCCTGGGGACACCAGAAACGCTGTAT. Protein: CASLGTPETLY. The CDR3 reads in full as CASLGTPETLYF.